This T cell receptor beta chain was profiled in a study of neoadjuvant anti-PD-1 for oral cavity cancer. Patients had newly diagnosed, untreated stage II-IVA oral cavity squamous cell carcinoma. Profiled with immunoSEQ multiplex PCR; TCRdb holds only in-frame clones, not every one. The sample consists of 9,000 to 13,000 clones, 45% to 60% of them appearing once. This clone is classed as medium-sized. This same CDR3 is encoded by further DNA sequences in the sample. CDR3 length equals 14 residues. Germline assignment: CDR1 MRHNA and CDR2 SNTAGT. V lost 2 bases and J lost 6; bases outside the gene matches: 1.

The sequencing here drew on tumor tissue, taken before nivolumab (anti-PD-1) treatment. The sequence was collected from a person between 35 and 79 years old with oral cavity squamous cell carcinoma. The chain joins TRBV6-4 to TRBJ2-3; 11 bases are shared with TRBD1. DNA of the CDR3: TGTGCCAGCAGTGACGGACAGGGGGCGGATACGCAGTATTTT. Encoded protein: CASSDGQGADTQYF.